This T cell receptor beta chain was sequenced for a study of tumor and adjacent non-tumor tissue in lung cancer. Overall study findings and caveats: Patients with more diverse tumor TCRs had worse survival.

On this clonotype itself: Antigen unknown. The junction and the germline gene differ at one end; a read error may be behind it.

The V gene's germline CDR1 is MNHEY and CDR2 SVGAGI. This CDR3 comprises 13 residues. Three rounds of nested PCR, following a modified ARM-PCR protocol, produced the TCRbeta library. TCRdb itself ran the multiplex PCR reads through MiXCR, one entry per CDR3 protein. The sample shows 75,000 to 80,000 distinct CDR3 sequences, roughly 76% of them seen only once. The template was RNA from unsorted bulk tissue. The gene calls are TRBV6-5 and TRBJ1-1, with D hard to call. The origin of this receptor is a woman in her fifties or sixties with non-small cell lung cancer. The source material was lung tumor tissue. The chain's CDR3 is CANSFRRITEAFF. DNA for the CDR3: TGTGCCAACAGTTTCCGACGGATCACTGAAGCTTTCTTT.